The 10 T cell receptor beta chains below were found in one sample sequenced in a study of read filtering for tumor transcriptome and immune sequencing. From 300 to 400 ng of RNA, a library with molecular barcoded alpha/delta and beta/gamma adaptors was made. TCRdb fed the reads into MiXCR, producing one record per CDR3 protein. The data show 50,000 to 65,000 distinct CDR3 sequences, with roughly a fifth seen just once and about a tenth held by the top ten. The sequenced material came from a population of CD138-negative cells sorted from bone marrow. These receptors originate from a donor over 35 with multiple myeloma.

In regard to this clonotype: One base away lies a much larger clone, so this may be a sequencing read error. The chain combines TRBV4-2 with TRBJ1-5, with D perhaps matching TRBD1 (5 bases). Germline lookup yields CDR1 LGHNA and CDR2 YNFKEQ. CDR3 length equals 16 residues. DNA for the CDR3: TGTGCCAGCAGCGGGCAGGGAGGTATTAGCGATCAGCCCCAGCATTTT. Translated, it gives CASSGQGGISDQPQHF.

Many counts were recorded for this clonotype. V and J are TRBV6-2 or TRBV6-3 and TRBJ2-1; D not certain. Trimming took 5 bases from V and 7 from J, leaving 12 bases between them. Germline V gene sequence: CDR1 MNHEY, CDR2 SVGEGT. The CDR3 is 13 residues long. The CDR3: CASSPGPYNEQFF. CDR3 DNA sequence: TGTGCCAGCAGTCCCGGGCCTTATAATGAGCAGTTCTTC.

This clonotype was seen ten or more times. The V call is TRBV2, the J call TRBJ2-3; tentatively, D is TRBD2 (6 bases). The CDR3 is 15 residues long. Trimming pared 6 bases from V and 2 bases from J, leaving 15 bases between. CDR1 is SNHLY and CDR2 is FYNNEI in the germline V gene. The chain's CDR3 is CASRPRGGVTDTQYF. The CDR3 nucleotides read TGTGCCAGCAGGCCCCGGGGAGGTGTCACAGATACGCAGTATTTT.

V and J are TRBV7-9 and TRBJ2-6; no clear D gene. Per germline, CDR1 SEHNR and CDR2 FQNEAQ (reference sequence). The CDR3 length is 15 residues. Trimming took off 8 bases at V and 4 bases at J, with 15 bases between the two ends. The CDR3 DNA follows: TGTGCCAGCGGCCTGGGCCAGAACGGGGCCAACGTCCTGACTTTC. Its protein is CASGLGQNGANVLTF.

This clonotype occurred many times. This chain connects TRBV7-3 to TRBJ2-1; 10 bases map to TRBD2. V gave up 1 base and J gave up 5 bases; unmatched junction bases: 5. The CDR3 spans 16 residues. Per the germline V gene, CDR1 is SGHTA and CDR2 is FQGTGA. DNA for the CDR3: TGTGCCAGCAGCTTAAGGGCCGGACTAGCGGACAATGAGCAGTTCTTC. This translates into CASSLRAGLADNEQFF.

This clonotype was recorded many times. The gene calls are TRBV27 and TRBJ2-2; D may be TRBD2 (5 bases). V gave up 2 bases and J gave up 3 bases, with 10 bases separating them. CDR1 and CDR2 (germline): MNHEY, SMNVEV (reference sequence). The CDR3 is 15 residues long. Written as DNA, the CDR3 is TGTGCCAGCAGTTTAGGAAGAGGGTACACCGGGGAGCTGTTTTTT. Its protein product is CASSLGRGYTGELFF.

The chain carries TRBV6-2 or TRBV6-3 and TRBJ1-5; no reliable D call. This CDR3 has 15 residues. Trimming removed 7 bases from V and 2 bases from J, with 15 bases in between. The germline gives CDR1 MNHEY, CDR2 SVGEGT. The CDR3 loop reads CASTPRRDGNQPQHF. The CDR3 DNA sequence: TGTGCCAGCACTCCAAGGAGGGATGGCAATCAGCCCCAGCATTTT.

This clonotype was seen repeatedly, ten times or more. This rearrangement joins TRBV6-1 to TRBJ2-5; 9 bases agree with TRBD1. The junction had 7 bases not matched to a gene; V was cut back by 2 bases and J by 0 bases. CDR1 and CDR2 (germline): MNHNS, SASEGT. This CDR3 spans 17 amino acids. CDR3 DNA sequence: TGTGCCAGCAGTGAATTAGCACAGGGGGCCCACCAAGAGACCCAGTACTTC. It codes for CASSELAQGAHQETQYF.

In this sample, this clonotype turned up many times. V and J are TRBV9 and TRBJ1-1; D is perhaps TRBD1 (6 bases). Germline CDR1 and CDR2: SGDLS and YYNGEE. The V gene lost 0 bases and the J gene lost 4 bases, with 10 bases spanning the gap. CDR3 length: 14 amino acids. The CDR3, as DNA: TGTGCCAGCAGCGTAGACCAGGGGAGCACTGAAGCTTTCTTT. It encodes CASSVDQGSTEAFF. Using reference TRBV9 and TRBJ1-1 for the parts outside the CDR3, the full variable domain is DSGVTQTPKHLITATGQRVTLRCSPRSGDLSVYWYQQSLDQGLQFLIQYYNGEERAKGNILERFSAQQFPDLHSELNLSSLELGDSALYFCASSVDQGSTEAFFGQGTRLTVV.

This clonotype was seen ten or more times. This CDR3 reads CASSQRDGALFF. The CDR3 DNA follows: TGTGCCAGCAGCCAGAGGGACGGGGCGCTGTTTTTT. The chain carries TRBV3-1 and TRBJ1-4; weak D call: TRBD1 (5 bases). The CDR3 covers 12 residues. Germline V CDR1 and CDR2: LGHDT, YNNKEL (reference sequence). V lost 3 bases to trimming and J lost 14 bases, with 13 bases between them.